The 11 T cell receptor beta chains below come from one sample, sequenced in a study of CD8+ T cells in alopecia areata. Sequencing used cDNA as its template, made by extracting RNA and reverse transcribing it. Profiled with immunoSEQ multiplex PCR; TCRdb holds only in-frame clones, not every one. The counts give some 2,500 clones, none of them seen only once; roughly half is held by the top ten. The sequencing sample was made of lesional skin. These receptors came from a C3H/HeJ mouse with alopecia areata. The mice in this strain carry MHC haplotype H2-k.

This clone was found a few times. Genes and germline come from the mouse. The read terminates 4 residues ahead of where the CDR3 ends, so the germline J gene completes it. V is TRBV13-3 and J is TRBJ2-1; 12 bases align to TRBD1. V shed 5 bases and J 6 bases; nucleotides not matched to a gene: 12. In germline, CDR1 is NNHDY, CDR2 SYVADS. The length of the CDR3 is 17 residues. The sequenced part of the CDR3 DNA is TGTGCCAGCAGGCCCCGGGACAGGGGGCGCCCCCTTGCT. Its protein product is CASRPRDRGRPLA. The full CDR3 protein reads CASRPRDRGRPLAEQFF.

This clone was seen more than once but under ten times. Gene names are the mouse ones. The missing CDR3 end, 4 residues past where the read stops, is filled in from the germline J gene. V usage is TRBV13-3 and J usage is TRBJ1-2; D call uncertain. Germline V lookup: CDR1 NNHDY, CDR2 SYVADS. The length of the CDR3 is 10 residues. CDR3 DNA (partial): TGTGCCAGCAGTCTCCGC. This encodes CASSLR. The whole CDR3 protein reads CASSLRDYTF.

By share, this clone counts as hyperexpanded. The genes are named according to mouse. The CDR3 end is not reached by the read, which stops 4 residues before it; the germline J gene fills it in. The sample contains more than one DNA sequence encoding this CDR3. The V call is TRBV19, the J call TRBJ1-1; possibly TRBD1 for D (6 bases). This CDR3 region has 14 residues. Germline CDR1 FNHDT, CDR2 SITEND (reference sequence). V gave up 4 bases and J gave up 0 bases, with 10 bases separating them. The sequenced part of the CDR3 DNA is TGTGCCAGCAGTCTACAGGGAGCAAACACA. Translating it yields CASSLQGANT. The full CDR3 sequence reads CASSLQGANTEVFF.

The table lists this clone with many counts. The germline and genes are mouse ones. The CDR3 goes on 4 residues after the read ends, and that part is filled in from the germline J gene. At the DNA level, this CDR3 is encoded by other sequences in the same sample as well. The chain carries TRBV31 and TRBJ1-2; 7 nucleotides align to TRBD1. The CDR3 runs 14 residues. V lost 1 base and J lost 0; bases outside the gene matches: 2. The germline V gene has CDR1 GKSSPN and CDR2 SITVG. CDR3 loop: CAWSPDRANSDYTF. The covered CDR3 bases are TGTGCCTGGAGTCCAGACAGGGCAAACTCC.

In this sample, this clone turned up many times. All gene names here are mouse names. The missing CDR3 end, 4 residues past where the read stops, is filled in from the germline J gene. J is TRBJ2-5 and V is TRBV13-2, with TRBD2 matching 7 bases. Germline assignment: CDR1 NNHNN and CDR2 SYGAGS (reference sequence). This CDR3 is built from 15 residues. CDR3 DNA, as far as it was read: TGTGCCAGCGGTGATGCAAGGCTGGGGGAAGAC. This translates into CASGDARLGED. The full CDR3 is CASGDARLGEDTQYF.

This clone was detected ten times or more. The genes are named according to mouse. The CDR3 extends 4 residues past the end of the read, so its final part is completed from the germline J gene. J is TRBJ2-7 and V is TRBV19, with 10 bases aligning to TRBD2. J gave up 0 bases and V 0 bases, and 0 bases lay outside the gene matches. Germline CDR1 is FNHDT and CDR2 is SITEND (reference sequence). CDR3 size: 15 residues. CDR3 bases read: TGTGCCAGCAGTATAGACTGGGGGGGCTCCTAT. It encodes CASSIDWGGSY. The complete CDR3 protein is CASSIDWGGSYEQYF.

This clone was counted ten times or more. Any gene name here is a mouse gene name. The read ends 4 residues shy of where the CDR3 ends; the end is completed using the germline J gene. The chain recombines TRBV5 with TRBJ2-5; 9 positions match TRBD1. CDR1 is LGHNA and CDR2 is YNLKQL in the germline V gene (reference sequence). CDR3 length equals 16 residues. Partial CDR3 DNA: TGTGCCAGCAGCCAAGATGGGGACAGGGAAGGGGAC. Its protein product is CASSQDGDREGD. The whole CDR3 sequence reads CASSQDGDREGDTQYF.

There are a few counts of this clone. Genes and germline are mouse. Coverage ceases 4 residues before the CDR3 finishes, and the germline J gene fills in the end. The chain has TRBV13-2 and TRBJ2-1; 9 bases line up with TRBD1. Germline V gene sequence: CDR1 NNHNN, CDR2 SYGAGS (reference sequence). The CDR3 is made up of 13 amino acids. CDR3 in amino acids: CASSYRGLAEQFF. The part of the CDR3 DNA that was read is TGTGCCAGCAGCTACAGGGGGCTGGCT.

This clone is judged medium-sized. The genes and germline here are from mouse. The CDR3 goes on 4 residues after the read ends, and that part is filled in from the germline J gene. The chain joins TRBV13-1 to TRBJ2-7; TRBD1 matches at 10 bases. Germline trimming cut 2 bases from V and 1 base from J; bases unmatched to any gene: 3. Germline V gene lookup returns CDR1 NSHNY and CDR2 SYGAGN. The CDR3 is 15 amino acids. Incomplete CDR3 DNA: TGTGCCAGCAGTGACCCGGGACAGGGGTCCTAT. Translating it yields CASSDPGQGSY. Given in full, the CDR3 is CASSDPGQGSYEQYF.

In this sample, this clone turned up many times. The gene names given are mouse names. The missing CDR3 end, 4 residues past where the read stops, is filled in from the germline J gene. The chain employs TRBV1 and TRBJ2-1; 7 bases are a match to TRBD1. The ends lost 4 bases at V and 3 bases at J; junction bases unmatched: 3. This CDR3 is 14 amino acids long. CDR1 is NSQYPW, CDR2 LRSPGD, per germline (reference sequence). The CDR3 here is CTCSEGQFYAEQFF. The CDR3 DNA, read in part, is TGCACCTGCAGTGAGGGACAGTTCTATGCT.

Sample share makes this clone medium-sized. Gene labels here are mouse ones. The read ends 4 residues before the CDR3 terminus; that terminus is restored from the germline J gene. The J gene is TRBJ2-7, the V gene TRBV16; 9 bases match TRBD2. The CDR3 covers 14 residues. Germline V gene lookup returns CDR1 SGHSA and CDR2 FRNQAP. The CDR3: CASSLVWGGYEQYF. CDR3 DNA (partial): TGTGCAAGCAGCTTAGTCTGGGGGGGGTAT.